This T cell receptor (beta chain) derives from a study of blood T cells in healthy people across ages. Across the study: Capture by template switching was about one barcoded beta molecule per two T cells.

Trimming shortened V by 4 bases and J by 7 bases, and 15 bases separated the two germline ends. This CDR3 has 15 amino acids. The germline CDR1 and CDR2 sequences are SGHNT and YYREEE (reference sequence). PBMCs were isolated at a quantity of at least 6 million per sample. This clonotype was counted between two and nine times. Antigen specificity is unknown. Broader study findings: Estimates of diversity drawn from one million T cells were considered underestimates.

A J-beta primer mix and a sample-barcoded 5' primer were used in a second PCR of roughly 6 to 11 cycles. MiXCR, run by TCRdb on the 5' RACE reads, gives a single entry per CDR3 protein. The sample holds 800,000 to 1,300,000 distinct CDR3 sequences, approximately 26% seen once. This same sample was also taken into another study, of T cells of mothers and their children.

V is TRBV5-4 and J is TRBJ1-6; D is unclear. The sequence was collected from a girl aged 2 to 10 in good health. Sequenced input: blood. The CDR3 reads CASSHVDGRNSPLHF. In nucleotides, the CDR3 is TGTGCCAGCAGCCACGTGGACGGTCGGAATTCACCCCTCCACTTT.